The 9 T cell receptor beta chains given below trace back to one sample, sequenced in a study of Ad26.COV2.S vaccination and SARS-CoV-2 variants. Data came from immunoSEQ multiplex PCR; TCRdb stores just in-frame clones and leaves some out. The table shows roughly 400,000 clones, with about 88% occurring only once. The treatment was: roughly 20 received Ad26.COV2.S at low or high dose, single or two shots; about 5 received placebo; per-sample allocation not given. Material that was analyzed had been drawn on day 63 after the first vaccine or placebo injection. This specimen was peripheral blood, taken in a trial of Ad26.COV2.S vaccine versus placebo. All receptors come from a person aged 18 to 59 who received the Ad26.COV2.S COVID-19 vaccine or a placebo.

V usage is TRBV5-4 and J usage is TRBJ2-7; 9 bases match TRBD1. Trimming removed 4 bases from V and 5 bases from J; junction bases left unmatched: 4. Germline V lookup: CDR1 SGHNT, CDR2 YYREEE (reference sequence). CDR3 length: 13 amino acids. DNA for the CDR3: TGTGCCAGCAGCGGATGGACAGGGGACGAGCAGTACTTC. Translating it yields CASSGWTGDEQYF.

V usage is TRBV5-8 and J usage is TRBJ2-7, with D hard to call. The germline V and J ends were trimmed by 5 bases and 3 bases, with 12 bases remaining between them. The germline gives CDR1 SGHTS, CDR2 YDEGEE. The CDR3 loop spans 13 amino acids. The CDR3 region is CASSGHRDYEQYF. The CDR3 nucleotides read TGTGCCAGCAGTGGCCACAGAGACTACGAGCAGTACTTC.

This chain joins TRBV6-2 or TRBV6-3 and TRBJ2-2; possible D gene TRBD2, 6 bases. V was trimmed by 5 bases and J by 1 base, leaving 11 bases between them. Germline V gene sequence: CDR1 MNHEY, CDR2 SVGEGT. The CDR3 spans 15 residues. CDR3 region: CASSLLGLNTGELFF. The CDR3 DNA reads TGTGCCAGCAGTCTCTTGGGACTGAACACCGGGGAGCTGTTTTTT.

The count of this clone is one. The chain uses TRBV30 and TRBJ1-1, with D hard to call. CDR3 length: 11 residues. Germline V CDR1 and CDR2: GTSNPN, SVGIG (reference sequence). The CDR3 region is CVLRTLPEAFF. The CDR3 nucleotides read TGTGTGCTCAGGACCCTCCCTGAAGCTTTCTTT.

The rearrangement links TRBV3-1 (or the pseudogene TRBV3-2) to TRBJ2-2, with D possibly matching TRBD1 (6 bases). The length of the CDR3 is 15 residues. Germline CDR1 and CDR2: LGHDT and YNNKEL (reference sequence). Trimming left V 3 bases short and J 7 bases short, with 15 bases between. The CDR3 is CASSQMAGAGGELFF. CDR3 nucleotide sequence: TGTGCCAGCAGCCAGATGGCAGGGGCCGGCGGGGAGCTGTTTTTT.

The CDR3 region is CASSFRPTDTQYF. In DNA form, the CDR3 reads TGCGCCAGCAGCTTTCGCCCCACAGATACGCAGTATTTT. The genes are TRBV5-1 and TRBJ2-3; D uncertain. The CDR3 contains 13 residues. V lost 2 bases and J 2 bases, leaving 6 bases between the germline ends. Germline V gene lookup returns CDR1 SGHRS and CDR2 YFSETQ. The variable domain in full, with the rest retrieved from reference TRBV5-1 and TRBJ2-3, is KAGVTQTPRYLIKTRGQQVTLSCSPISGHRSVSWYQQTPGQGLQFLFEYFSETQRNKGNFPGRFSGRQFSNSRSEMNVSTLELGDSALYLCASSFRPTDTQYFGPGTRLTVL.

In this sample, this clone turned up once. This chain links TRBV24-1 with TRBJ1-5, with D unclear. The germline V gene encodes CDR1 KGHDR and CDR2 SFDVKD. V dropped 3 bases and J dropped 4 bases, with 9 bases sitting between them. The CDR3 totals 14 residues. The CDR3 DNA sequence: TGTGCCACCAGTGATGAGAGGATAAATCAGCCCCAGCATTTT. Its translation: CATSDERINQPQHF.

This chain joins TRBV15 and TRBJ2-1; D uncertain. Per the germline V gene, CDR1 is LNHNV and CDR2 is YYDKDF (reference sequence). This CDR3 is built from 13 residues. Trimming took off 3 bases at V and 3 bases at J, with 6 bases between the two ends. The CDR3 nucleotides are TGTGCCACCAGCAGTTTAGACTACAATGAGCAGTTCTTC. Its protein product is CATSSLDYNEQFF.

This clone was detected only a few times. The chain is built from TRBV19 and TRBJ2-7, with 8 bases matching TRBD1. The germline CDR1 and CDR2 sequences are LNHDA and SQIVND (reference sequence). The CDR3 is 15 amino acids. J was trimmed by 5 bases and V by 3 bases; bases with no gene match: 9. CDR3 in amino acids: CASSIPGGTRNEQYF. CDR3 DNA sequence: TGTGCCAGTAGTATCCCAGGGGGCACAAGGAACGAGCAGTACTTC.